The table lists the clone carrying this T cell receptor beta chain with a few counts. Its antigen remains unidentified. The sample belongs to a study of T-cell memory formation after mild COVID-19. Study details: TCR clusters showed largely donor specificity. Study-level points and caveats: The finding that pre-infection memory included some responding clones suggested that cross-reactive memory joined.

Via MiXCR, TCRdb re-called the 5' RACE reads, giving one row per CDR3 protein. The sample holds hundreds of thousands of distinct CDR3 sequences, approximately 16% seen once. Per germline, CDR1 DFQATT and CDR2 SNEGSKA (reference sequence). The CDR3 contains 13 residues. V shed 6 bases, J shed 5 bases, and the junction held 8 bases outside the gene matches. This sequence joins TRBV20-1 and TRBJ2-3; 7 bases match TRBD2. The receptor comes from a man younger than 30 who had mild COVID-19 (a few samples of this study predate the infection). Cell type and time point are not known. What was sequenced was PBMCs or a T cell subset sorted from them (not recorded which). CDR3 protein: CSAQGASGDTQYF. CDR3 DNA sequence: TGCAGTGCCCAAGGGGCTAGCGGAGATACGCAGTATTTT.